This is a list of T cell receptor beta chains from one sample in a study of radiation and T cells in renal cell carcinoma. Produced via immunoSEQ multiplex PCR; TCRdb's table is partial and in-frame only. The profile shows fewer than 25,000 clones, 45% to 70% of them singletons. The sample consisted of tumor tissue, taken from a patient whose treatment was nephrectomy without radiotherapy. Receptors were obtained from a human donor with renal cell carcinoma. Both conserved end residues are part of each CDR3. A D gene is named only where the DNA matches it firmly. Clone size is stated in some rows and not others, as once, few, many or a class when expanded.

V gene: TRBV18; clone size: NA; D gene: TRBD2; J gene: TRBJ2-1; CDR3 protein: CASSLTSAYNEQFF; CDR3 DNA: TGTGCCAGCTCCCTGACTAGCGCCTACAATGAGCAGTTCTTC
V gene: TRBV5-4; clone size: NA; D gene: NA; J gene: TRBJ2-3; CDR3 protein: CASISPGSADTQYF; CDR3 DNA: TGTGCCAGCATCTCCCCGGGGTCGGCAGATACGCAGTATTTT
V gene: TRBV4-3; clone size: NA; D gene: NA; J gene: TRBJ2-1; CDR3 protein: CASSQSLGNEQFF; CDR3 DNA: TGCGCCAGCAGCCAATCATTGGGGAATGAGCAGTTCTTC
V gene: TRBV29-1; clone size: NA; D gene: NA; J gene: TRBJ2-3; CDR3 protein: CSVAGGGWTDTQYF; CDR3 DNA: TGCAGCGTTGCGGGAGGGGGCTGGACAGATACGCAGTATTTT
V gene: TRBV7-2; clone size: medium-sized; D gene: NA; J gene: TRBJ1-3; CDR3 protein: CASSLEDGTSGNTIYF; CDR3 DNA: TGTGCCAGCAGCTTAGAAGATGGGACCTCTGGAAACACCATATATTTT
V gene: TRBV6-5; clone size: NA; D gene: NA; J gene: TRBJ2-2; CDR3 protein: CASSVLTGELFF; CDR3 DNA: TGTGCCAGCAGCGTACTGACCGGGGAGCTGTTTTTT
V gene: TRBV2; clone size: NA; D gene: NA; J gene: TRBJ2-3; CDR3 protein: CATAGWIADTQYF; CDR3 DNA: TGTGCCACGGCTGGCTGGATCGCAGATACGCAGTATTTT
V gene: TRBV7-9; clone size: few; D gene: TRBD1; J gene: TRBJ2-7; CDR3 protein: CASSDRGQGFSEQYF; CDR3 DNA: TGTGCCAGCAGCGACAGGGGACAGGGGTTCTCCGAGCAGTACTTC
V gene: TRBV7-2; clone size: NA; D gene: TRBD2; J gene: TRBJ2-5; CDR3 protein: CASHSGGGFETQYF; CDR3 DNA: TGTGCCAGCCATAGCGGGGGGGGCTTTGAGACCCAGTACTTC
V gene: TRBV19; clone size: few; D gene: NA; J gene: TRBJ2-4; CDR3 protein: CASNRDKTKNIQYF; CDR3 DNA: TGTGCCAGCAACCGGGACAAAACCAAAAACATTCAGTACTTC
V gene: TRBV7-6; clone size: NA; D gene: NA; J gene: TRBJ2-6; CDR3 protein: CASTPSQGTGANVLTF; CDR3 DNA: TGTGCCAGCACCCCGAGTCAGGGGACCGGGGCCAACGTCCTGACTTTC
V gene: TRBV11-2; clone size: few; D gene: NA; J gene: TRBJ1-6; CDR3 protein: CASSLDSRGVGSPLHF; CDR3 DNA: TGTGCCAGCAGCTTAGATAGCAGGGGAGTGGGTTCACCCCTCCACTTT
V gene: TRBV11-2; clone size: NA; D gene: NA; J gene: TRBJ1-3; CDR3 protein: CASSGDVPGNTIYF; CDR3 DNA: TGTGCCAGCAGCGGGGACGTCCCTGGAAACACCATATATTTT
V gene: TRBV7-6; clone size: NA; D gene: NA; J gene: TRBJ2-7; CDR3 protein: CASSFGGRVHEQYF; CDR3 DNA: TGTGCCAGCAGCTTTGGTGGCAGGGTCCACGAGCAGTACTTC
V gene: TRBV7-9; clone size: NA; D gene: NA; J gene: TRBJ1-4; CDR3 protein: CASSLGRATNEKLFF; CDR3 DNA: TGTGCCAGCAGCTTGGGGCGAGCAACTAATGAAAAACTGTTTTTT
V gene: TRBV7-8; clone size: NA; D gene: NA; J gene: TRBJ1-6; CDR3 protein: CASGMIPNSPLHF; CDR3 DNA: TGTGCCTCCGGGATGATACCTAATTCACCCCTCCACTTT
V gene: TRBV14; clone size: once; D gene: TRBD1; J gene: TRBJ2-7; CDR3 protein: CASSHRTGVYEQYF; CDR3 DNA: TGTGCCAGCAGCCACCGGACAGGGGTCTACGAGCAGTACTTC
V gene: TRBV7-3; clone size: few; D gene: TRBD1; J gene: TRBJ2-7; CDR3 protein: CASSPGQGAYEQYF; CDR3 DNA: TGTGCCAGCAGCCCAGGACAGGGGGCCTACGAGCAGTACTTC
V gene: TRBV9; clone size: NA; D gene: TRBD1; J gene: TRBJ2-4; CDR3 protein: CASSGGLGTVKNIQYF; CDR3 DNA: TGTGCCAGCAGCGGAGGGCTTGGGACAGTAAAAAACATTCAGTACTTC
V gene: TRBV6-6; clone size: NA; D gene: NA; J gene: TRBJ1-2; CDR3 protein: CATSTAPYGYTF; CDR3 DNA: TGTGCCACCTCCACCGCACCCTATGGCTACACCTTC